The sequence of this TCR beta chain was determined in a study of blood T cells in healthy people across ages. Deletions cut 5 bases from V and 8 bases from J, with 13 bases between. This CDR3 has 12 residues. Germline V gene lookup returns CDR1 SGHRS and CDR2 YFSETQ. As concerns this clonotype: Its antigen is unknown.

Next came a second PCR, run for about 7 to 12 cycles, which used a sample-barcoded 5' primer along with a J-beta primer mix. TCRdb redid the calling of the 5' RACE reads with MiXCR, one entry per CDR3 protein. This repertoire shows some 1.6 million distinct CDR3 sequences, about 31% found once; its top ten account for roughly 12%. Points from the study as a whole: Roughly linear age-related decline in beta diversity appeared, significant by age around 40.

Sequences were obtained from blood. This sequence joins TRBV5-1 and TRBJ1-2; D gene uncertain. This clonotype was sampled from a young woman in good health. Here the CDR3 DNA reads TGCGCCAGCAGTTCAACTACAAGGGGCTACACCTTC. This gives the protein CASSSTTRGYTF.